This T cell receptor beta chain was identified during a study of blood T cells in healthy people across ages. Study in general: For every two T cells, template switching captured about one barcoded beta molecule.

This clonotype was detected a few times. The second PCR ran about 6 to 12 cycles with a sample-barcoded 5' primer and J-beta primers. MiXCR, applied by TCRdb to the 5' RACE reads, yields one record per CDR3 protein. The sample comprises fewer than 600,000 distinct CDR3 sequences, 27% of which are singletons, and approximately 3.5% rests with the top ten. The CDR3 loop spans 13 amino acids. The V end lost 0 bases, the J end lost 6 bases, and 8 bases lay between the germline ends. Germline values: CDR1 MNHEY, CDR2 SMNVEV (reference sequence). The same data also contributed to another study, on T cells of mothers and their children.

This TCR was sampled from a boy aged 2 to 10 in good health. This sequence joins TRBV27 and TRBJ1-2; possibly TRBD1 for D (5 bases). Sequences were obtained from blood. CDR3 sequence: CASSLSPGHGYTF. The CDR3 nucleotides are TGTGCCAGCAGTTTATCCCCAGGGCATGGCTACACCTTC.